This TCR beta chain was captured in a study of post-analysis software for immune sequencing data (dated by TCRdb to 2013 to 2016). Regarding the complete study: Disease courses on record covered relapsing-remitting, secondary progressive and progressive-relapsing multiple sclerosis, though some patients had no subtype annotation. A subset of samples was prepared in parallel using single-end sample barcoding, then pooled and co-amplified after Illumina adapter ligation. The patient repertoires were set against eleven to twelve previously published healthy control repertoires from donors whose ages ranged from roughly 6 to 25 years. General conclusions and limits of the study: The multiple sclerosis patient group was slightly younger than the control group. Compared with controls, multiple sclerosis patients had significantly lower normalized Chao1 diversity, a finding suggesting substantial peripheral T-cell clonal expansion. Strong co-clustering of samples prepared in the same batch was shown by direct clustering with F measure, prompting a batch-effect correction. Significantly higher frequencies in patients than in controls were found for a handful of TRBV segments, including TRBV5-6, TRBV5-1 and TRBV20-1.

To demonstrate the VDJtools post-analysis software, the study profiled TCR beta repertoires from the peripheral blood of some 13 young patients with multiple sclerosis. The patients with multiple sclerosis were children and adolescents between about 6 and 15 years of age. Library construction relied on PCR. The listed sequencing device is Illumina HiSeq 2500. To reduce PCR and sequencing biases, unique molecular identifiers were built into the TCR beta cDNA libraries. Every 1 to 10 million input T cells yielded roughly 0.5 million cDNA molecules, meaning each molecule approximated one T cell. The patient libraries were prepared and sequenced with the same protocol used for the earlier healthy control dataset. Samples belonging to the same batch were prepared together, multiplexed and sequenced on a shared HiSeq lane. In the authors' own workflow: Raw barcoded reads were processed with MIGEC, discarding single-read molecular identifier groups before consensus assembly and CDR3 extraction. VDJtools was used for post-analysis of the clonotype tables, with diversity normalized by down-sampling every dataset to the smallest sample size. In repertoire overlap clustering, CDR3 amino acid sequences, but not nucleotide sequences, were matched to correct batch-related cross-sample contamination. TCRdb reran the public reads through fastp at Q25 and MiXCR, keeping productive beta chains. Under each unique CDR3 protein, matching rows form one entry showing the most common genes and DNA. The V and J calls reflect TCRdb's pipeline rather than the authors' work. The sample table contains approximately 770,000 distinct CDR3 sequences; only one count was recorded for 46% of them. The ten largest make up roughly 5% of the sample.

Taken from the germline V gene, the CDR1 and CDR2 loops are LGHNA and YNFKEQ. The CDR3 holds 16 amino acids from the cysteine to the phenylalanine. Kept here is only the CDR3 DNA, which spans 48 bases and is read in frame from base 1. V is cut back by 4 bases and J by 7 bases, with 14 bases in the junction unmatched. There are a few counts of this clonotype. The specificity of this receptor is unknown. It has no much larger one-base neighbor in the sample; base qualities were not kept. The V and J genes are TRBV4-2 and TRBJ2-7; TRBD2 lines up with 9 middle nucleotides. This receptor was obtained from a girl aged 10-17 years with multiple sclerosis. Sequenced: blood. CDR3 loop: CASSPPSGASSGEQYF. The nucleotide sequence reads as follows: TGTGCCAGCAGCCCCCCTAGCGGGGCATCCTCGGGGGAGCAGTACTTC.